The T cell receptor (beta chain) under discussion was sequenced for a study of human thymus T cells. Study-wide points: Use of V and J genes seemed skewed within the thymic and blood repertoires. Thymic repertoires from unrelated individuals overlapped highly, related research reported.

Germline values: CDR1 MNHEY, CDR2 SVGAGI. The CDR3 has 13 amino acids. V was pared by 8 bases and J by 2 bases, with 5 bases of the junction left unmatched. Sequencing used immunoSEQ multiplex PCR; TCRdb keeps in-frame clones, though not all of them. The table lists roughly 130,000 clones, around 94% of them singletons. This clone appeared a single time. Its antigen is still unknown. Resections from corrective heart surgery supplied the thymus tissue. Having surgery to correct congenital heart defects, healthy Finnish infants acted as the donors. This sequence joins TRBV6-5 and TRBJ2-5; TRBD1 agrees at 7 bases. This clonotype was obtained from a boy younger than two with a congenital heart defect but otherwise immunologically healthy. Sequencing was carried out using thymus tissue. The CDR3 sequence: CASSGTEQETQYF. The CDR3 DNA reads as TGTGCCAGCTCCGGGACAGAACAAGAGACCCAGTACTTC.